This TCR beta chain was identified in a study of T cells in Graves' hyperthyroidism and ophthalmopathy (dated by TCRdb to the late 2010s). About the study as a whole: Peripheral blood was collected at initial diagnosis, before any treatment. A discovery cohort of about 95 patients, roughly 45 with Graves' ophthalmopathy and 57 with stable Graves' hyperthyroidism, was used to find distinguishing TCR V-J signatures. Whether ophthalmopathy could be predicted prospectively was tested in an independent validation cohort made up of 18 to 20 hyperthyroidism patients plus 17 patients who later progressed to ophthalmopathy. For training and testing, the roughly 93 patients in the discovery cohort were randomly divided in a 7:3 ratio. In over five Graves' hyperthyroidism patients, the study also compared T-cell repertoires from thyroid tissue with T-cell repertoires from blood. After sampling, hyperthyroidism patients received methimazole starting at 30 mg daily, and ophthalmopathy patients received high-dose intravenous methylprednisolone. According to the paper, TCR Vbeta CDR3 sequencing was carried out on about 140 peripheral blood samples, which came from over 40 ophthalmopathy, around 74 hyperthyroidism and approximately 17 progressor patients. Paper-wide results and their limitations: Sample size was not statistically predetermined, and blinding of investigators to group allocation was not performed. In cross-validation, a model built on a 13 V-J signature told ophthalmopathy apart from stable hyperthyroidism with approximately 91% sensitivity and roughly 83% specificity, and in testing the same model reached 80%/75%. Most expanded thyroid clonotypes (frequency above 0.001) were also detected in blood, suggesting blood repertoires may reflect thyroid immune responses. During validation, the model predicted progression to ophthalmopathy a median of approximately 6.5 months ahead of onset, with just under 71% sensitivity and about 72% specificity.

Moderately to severely active disease, a Clinical Activity Score of at least 3, a NOSPECS grade of at least 4, and a duration under 3 months were present in ophthalmopathy patients. Exclusion was applied to patients with uncontrolled infections, other autoimmune diseases, pregnancy or lactation. Diagnoses were based on clinical symptoms, serum thyroxine and TRAb, thyroid ultrasound and orbital computed tomography. Ficoll-Paque density gradient centrifugation was used to isolate PBMCs from 10 ml of fresh peripheral blood. Total RNA was extracted with Trizol reagent, and quality was checked on an Agilent 2100 Bioanalyzer. Details on this clonotype: The antigen this receptor binds is unknown. The input lacks base qualities; no much larger clone sits a single base away.

The TCR beta CDR3 regions were amplified from the RNA transcripts. The TCR CDR3 was subjected to a first round of RT-PCR using the HTBI primer set and the Qiagen OneStep RT-PCR kit. Libraries were constructed in a second round of multiplex PCR, after which size selection and purification were carried out. Sequencing of the libraries was done on an Illumina HiSeq2000 using paired-end 100 bp reads. On the authors' methods: SOAPnuke was used to process the raw data, throwing out any read that contained adapters or uncalled bases, had a mean Phred below 15, or lacked an exact constant-primer or identifier match. High-quality paired reads were merged with COPE v1.2.5, and unique nucleotide sequences were defined as clonotypes. MiTCR v1.1 was used to align the clonotypes against IMGT TRBV, TRBD and TRBJ reference segments. Only V-J combinations with frequency above 0.0001, covering about 99% of repertoires, were analysed. A TCS score was defined as the ratio between F50 (clonal expansion) and ExV (chaos), using BLOSUM62-based TCRdist between CDR3 peptides within each V-J. Welch's t-statistics and random forest reduced approximately 520 V-J features to 10 to 15, which were used in a naive Bayes classifier (R e1071). Clones were called with MiXCR by TCRdb after fastp trimmed the public reads at Q25, and only in-frame beta chains were retained. Rows with one shared CDR3 protein collapse into an entry with the most common genes and DNA. The V and J calls shown here were made by TCRdb, not taken from the authors' results. Counted in this sample were approximately 300,000 distinct CDR3 sequences; over 15% of them appeared once. The ten largest clones take up over 45% of the sample.

The receptor was isolated from an older woman with Graves' ophthalmopathy. The sample taken for sequencing was blood.

CDR3 region: CAIRGGLTYNEQFF. The DNA sequence is as follows: TGTGCCATACGGGGGGGCCTTACCTACAATGAGCAGTTCTTC. The chain is made from TRBV10-3 and TRBJ2-1; TRBD2 aligns with 8 central bases. CDR1 and CDR2 (ENHRY, SYGVKD) derive from the germline V gene. The CDR3 covers 14 residues, taking in both the cysteine and the phenylalanine. The only DNA kept is the CDR3, 42 bases in frame from the first base. At the junction V is shortened by 9 bases and J by 2 bases; bases outside the gene matches: 6.